The rows below give T cell receptor beta chains drawn from one sample of a study of a mutant IDH1 vaccine in newly diagnosed glioma. Method: immunoSEQ multiplex PCR; TCRdb's copy keeps in-frame clones and lacks some. The table records roughly 74,000 clones, 65% to 90% of them present only once. Their cognate antigens are unknown. This material consisted of PBMCs, taken from a glioma patient whose treatment included an IDH1 peptide vaccine. The receptors shown here come from a man aged 25-45 years with glioma. Some clones in this sample may be carry-over from other donors' samples. The CDR3 runs from the conserved cysteine through the conserved F or W. The D gene is left open where the match is weak. Clone size appears in some rows only: once, few, many, or a class for an expanded clone.

J gene	D gene	clone size	V gene	CDR3 length	CDR3 protein	CDR3 DNA
TRBJ1-2	TRBD1	-	TRBV2	15	CASIPAGQLNYGYTF	TGTGCCAGCATTCCAGCGGGACAGTTAAACTATGGCTACACCTTC
TRBJ1-5	-	once	TRBV18	14	CASSPGGSNQPQHF	TGTGCCAGCTCACCCGGGGGGAGCAATCAGCCCCAGCATTTT
TRBJ2-2	-	-	TRBV7-2	13	CASSPANTGELFF	TGTGCCAGCAGCCCAGCGAACACCGGGGAGCTGTTTTTT
TRBJ2-7	TRBD2	once	TRBV27	16	CASSLTGTSGRYEQYF	TGTGCCAGCAGTTTAACCGGGACTAGCGGCCGCTACGAGCAGTACTTC
TRBJ2-5	TRBD2	-	TRBV19	14	CASSIERGQETQYF	TGTGCCAGTAGTATTGAGCGGGGACAAGAGACCCAGTACTTC
TRBJ2-7	TRBD1	-	TRBV19	12	CASSGPGQKQYF	TGTGCCAGTAGTGGACCGGGACAGAAACAGTACTTC
TRBJ1-5	TRBD1	-	TRBV6-1	19	CASSGPRGVTRQGDQPQHF	TGTGCCAGCAGTGGCCCCCGGGGGGTGACGAGACAGGGTGATCAGCCCCAGCATTTT
TRBJ1-1	TRBD1	few	TRBV10-3	15	CAIRDVGRGDAEAFF	TGTGCCATCAGGGACGTGGGCAGGGGGGACGCTGAAGCTTTCTTT
TRBJ1-2	-	-	TRBV19	13	CASFQTGTYGYTF	TGTGCCAGTTTTCAAACAGGGACCTATGGCTACACCTTC
TRBJ2-1	-	-	TRBV27	14	CASSLLGKRDEQFF	TGTGCCAGCAGCTTACTCGGGAAGAGGGATGAGCAGTTCTTC
TRBJ2-7	-	-	TRBV9	14	CASGRDILSYEQYF	TGTGCCAGCGGTAGGGACATCCTCTCCTACGAGCAGTACTTC
TRBJ2-3	-	-	TRBV4-1	15	CASSFGGGRPDTQYF	TGCGCCAGCAGCTTCGGAGGGGGACGACCAGATACGCAGTATTTT
TRBJ2-2	-	-	TRBV30	13	CAWSVGGSGELFF	TGTGCCTGGAGTGTGGGGGGCTCCGGGGAGCTGTTTTTT
TRBJ1-1	TRBD1	-	TRBV5-1	18	CASSLTGTGGRGSTEAFF	TGCGCCAGCAGCTTGACTGGAACAGGGGGCAGGGGGAGCACTGAAGCTTTCTTT
TRBJ2-3	TRBD2	-	TRBV5-6	16	CASSTLAGAGPDTQYF	TGTGCCAGCAGCACACTAGCGGGGGCAGGCCCAGATACGCAGTATTTT
TRBJ2-7	-	few	TRBV30	11	CAWSDLYEQYF	TGTGCCTGGAGTGATCTCTACGAGCAGTACTTC
TRBJ1-1	-	-	TRBV27	13	CASSLSGGGEAFF	TGTGCCAGCAGTTTATCGGGGGGCGGGGAAGCTTTCTTT
TRBJ1-5	-	-	TRBV28	14	CATSTLYSNQPQHF	TGTGCCACAAGCACATTATATAGCAATCAGCCCCAGCATTTT
TRBJ2-1	TRBD2	-	TRBV7-3	17	CASSLVAAVAGGDEQFF	TGTGCCAGCAGCTTAGTCGCGGCGGTAGCGGGGGGCGATGAGCAGTTCTTC
TRBJ2-3	TRBD2	once	TRBV11-2	18	CASSRTSGTSSSTDTQYF	TGTGCCAGCAGCCGAACCTCCGGGACTAGCAGCAGCACAGATACGCAGTATTTT
TRBJ2-6	-	-	TRBV5-4	16	CASSYGRPSGANVLTF	TGTGCCAGCAGCTACGGGCGGCCCTCTGGGGCCAACGTCCTGACTTTC
TRBJ1-2	TRBD1	-	TRBV9	15	CASSVSGTGETGYTF	TGTGCCAGCAGCGTCTCCGGGACAGGGGAAACTGGCTACACCTTC